This T cell receptor beta chain emerged from a study of human T cells and chemical hapten exposure. The wider study: While the approximately 25-week study was under way, patients received diphenylcyclopropenone on the scalp every week. Yields of TCR per sample differed, chiefly owing to small differences in pooled library volume.

The time point is: patch test 3, about 24 weeks after DPC sensitization. Treatment reported: therapeutic diphenylcyclopropenone sensitization with weekly scalp DPC. Per the authors' pipeline: Counts of TCRs in each sample centred on a median of around 96,000 and extended from around 24,000 to 710,000. TCRdb re-derived calls from the RACE reads in MiXCR, one entry per CDR3 protein. The V and J calls and clone size come from TCRdb's table, not from the authors' own analysis. The repertoire holds under 55,000 distinct CDR3 sequences, roughly 10% seen once, with 16% in the top ten. The CDR3 consists of 15 residues. J lost 1 base, V lost 6 bases, and 7 bases had no gene match. CDR1 and CDR2 from the germline V gene are MDHEN and SYDVKM. This clonotype was found many times.

This sequence was found in a woman in her 40s with alopecia areata. Some clones in this sample may be carry-over from other donors' samples. The source material was whole blood, sampled in connection with sensitization to the hapten diphenylcyclopropenone (DPC). The chain combines TRBV28 with TRBJ1-1; 8 nucleotides agree with TRBD1. The CDR3 spells CASRTAGTGNTEAFF. In DNA, the CDR3 is TGTGCCAGCAGGACAGCCGGGACAGGGAACACTGAAGCTTTCTTT.